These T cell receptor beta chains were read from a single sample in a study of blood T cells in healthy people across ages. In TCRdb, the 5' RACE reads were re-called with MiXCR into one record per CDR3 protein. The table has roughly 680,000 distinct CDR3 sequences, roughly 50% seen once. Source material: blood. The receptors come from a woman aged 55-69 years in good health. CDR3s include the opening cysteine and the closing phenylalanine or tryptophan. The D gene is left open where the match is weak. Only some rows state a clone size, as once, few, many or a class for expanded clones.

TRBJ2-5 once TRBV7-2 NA TGTGCCAGCAAAAACCAACCGGGACTCATCCGAGAGACCCAGTACTTC CASKNQPGLIRETQYF
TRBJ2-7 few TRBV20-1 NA TGCAGTGCTAGAGGACCCCCCAGGGTGACCTACGAGCAGTACTTC CSARGPPRVTYEQYF
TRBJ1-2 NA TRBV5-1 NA TGCGCCAGCAGCTTGGACGGTCTCTATGGCTACACCTTC CASSLDGLYGYTF
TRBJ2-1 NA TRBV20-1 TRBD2 TGCAGTGCTAGAGTTCTAGCGGGCGGTCATTACAATGAGCAGTTCTTC CSARVLAGGHYNEQFF
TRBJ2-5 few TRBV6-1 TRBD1 TGTGCCAGCAGAATTACAGGGGGCCAAGAGACCCAGTACTTC CASRITGGQETQYF
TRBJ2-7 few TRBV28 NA TGTGCCAGCAGTTTGACTTGGACAGAAAGGATCTCCTACGAGCAGTACTTC CASSLTWTERISYEQYF
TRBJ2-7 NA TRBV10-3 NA TGTGCCATCAGGGGGGAGAGCTACGAGCAGTACTTC CAIRGESYEQYF
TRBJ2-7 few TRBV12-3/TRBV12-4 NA TGTGCCAGCAGCACCGGACAGACCCCCGGGTACTTC CASSTGQTPGYF
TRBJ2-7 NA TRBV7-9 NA TGTGCCAGCAGCTTAGGGGACGGGTCCCACTACGAGCAGTACTTC CASSLGDGSHYEQYF
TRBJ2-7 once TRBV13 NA TGTGCCAGCAGTTATAATCGGGATGATTCACCCTACGAGCAGTACTTC CASSYNRDDSPYEQYF
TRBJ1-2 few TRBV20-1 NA TGCAGTGCTCCCCCGGCAGGGTATGGCTACACCTTC CSAPPAGYGYTF
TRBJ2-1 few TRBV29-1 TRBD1 TGCAGCGTTTCGGACAGGCCTCAATACAATGAGCAGTTCTTC CSVSDRPQYNEQFF
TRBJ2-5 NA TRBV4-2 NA TGTGCCAGCAGCCCGAGCCAAAGGGAGCAGCACTTC CASSPSQREQHF
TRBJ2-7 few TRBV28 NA TGTGCCAGCAACCAGGGTGGGGGCTACGAGCAGTACTTC CASNQGGGYEQYF
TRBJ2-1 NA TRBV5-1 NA TGCGCCAGCAGCCTCTGGGGGGAACAAGACTACAATGAGCAGTTCTTC CASSLWGEQDYNEQFF
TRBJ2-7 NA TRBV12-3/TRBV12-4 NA TGTACCAGCAGTGGAAATAGGGGAGCCCTCTCCTACGAGCAGTACTTC CTSSGNRGALSYEQYF
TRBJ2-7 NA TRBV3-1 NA TGTGCCAGCAGCCAAGATCTTTCCTGGGGAGACGAGCAGTACTTC CASSQDLSWGDEQYF
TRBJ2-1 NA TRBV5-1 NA TGCGCCAGCAGCTTGGACGGGACACCAGCTTACAATGAGCAGTTCTTC CASSLDGTPAYNEQFF
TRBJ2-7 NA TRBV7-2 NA TGTGCCAGCAGCCTCGGGATGACTAGCAGAGGGGGTGAGCAGTACTTC CASSLGMTSRGGEQYF
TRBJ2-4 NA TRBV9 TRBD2 TGTGCCAGCAGCTTCGGCGGGGGAAACATTCAGTACTTC CASSFGGGNIQYF
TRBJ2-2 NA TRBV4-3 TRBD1 TGCGCCAGCAGCCCTTCACACGCATCAGACAGGGCGTTCACCGGGGAGCTGTTTTTT CASSPSHASDRAFTGELFF
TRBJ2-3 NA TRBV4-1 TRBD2 TGCGCCAGCAGCCAAGTACTAGCGGGAGCATCAGATACGCAGTATTTT CASSQVLAGASDTQYF
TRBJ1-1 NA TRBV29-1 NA TGCAGCGTCCCTAGGGCGTGGGGCACTGAAGCTTTCTTT CSVPRAWGTEAFF